This is a list of T cell receptor beta chains from one sample in a study of blood T cell repertoires in COVID-19. Libraries were prepared by immunoSEQ multiplex PCR; TCRdb keeps only in-frame clonotypes and omits some of them. In the table there are about 410,000 clones, 86% of which are singletons. Sample: peripheral blood. All receptors derive from a woman in her 30s with active or convalescent COVID-19. Both conserved end residues are part of each CDR3.

v_call: TRBV19
cdr3_aa: CASSKTGRNTEAFF

v_call: TRBV2
cdr3_aa: CASRDTGTAYGYTF

v_call: TRBV14
cdr3_aa: CASRASANYGYTF

v_call: TRBV3-1/TRBV3-2
cdr3_aa: CASSHVNEQFF

v_call: TRBV6-5
cdr3_aa: CASSYSTGPDEQFF

v_call: TRBV3-1/TRBV3-2
cdr3_aa: CASSPRAGFNEQFF

v_call: TRBV6-5
cdr3_aa: CASRRGTTYQPQHF

v_call: TRBV9
cdr3_aa: CASSVVGTGVGEQYF

v_call: TRBV11-2
cdr3_aa: CASRPIAGGDNEQFF

v_call: TRBV27
cdr3_aa: CASSDRGPHNEQYF

v_call: TRBV7-9
cdr3_aa: CASSLQPLVEAFF

v_call: TRBV6-5
cdr3_aa: CASSYQAMNTEAFF

v_call: TRBV6-5
cdr3_aa: CASKNRTGLNTEAFF

v_call: TRBV15
cdr3_aa: CATSRDLSGTAVTEAFF

v_call: TRBV7-8
cdr3_aa: CASSPGQNEKLFF

v_call: TRBV4-1
cdr3_aa: CASSQPGRQGQPQHF